The 9 T cell receptor beta chains below all came from one sample that was sequenced in a study of blood T cell repertoires in COVID-19. TCRdb's table, derived via immunoSEQ multiplex PCR, lists solely in-frame clones and lacks some. Among 220,000 or so clones listed, 82% were seen once. Sequences were obtained from peripheral blood. The receptors stem from a woman aged 80 or over with COVID-19, enrolled during active disease.

The V and J genes are TRBV19 and TRBJ1-4; no clear D. V was trimmed by 7 bases and J by 5 bases, leaving 14 bases between them. This CDR3 is built from 14 residues. Looked up from germline, CDR1 is LNHDA and CDR2 is SQIVND (reference sequence). The CDR3 region has the DNA TGTGCCAGTATGAGAGCGGGAGGGAATGAAAAACTGTTTTTT. The encoded protein is CASMRAGGNEKLFF.

This chain joins TRBV2 and TRBJ2-3, with D possibly being TRBD2 (6 bases). With 4 bases removed from V and 2 bases from J, the gap between germline ends came to 22 bases. Looked up from germline, CDR1 is SNHLY and CDR2 is FYNNEI. This CDR3 comprises 18 residues. The CDR3 reads CASSAPPGLTRNTDTQYF. The CDR3 nucleotides read TGTGCCAGCAGTGCTCCCCCGGGACTCACCCGTAACACAGATACGCAGTATTTT.

The chain carries TRBV7-2 and TRBJ2-3; D possibly corresponds to TRBD1 (5 bases). V dropped 5 bases and J dropped 3 bases, with 18 bases sitting between them. Germline lookup yields CDR1 SGHTA and CDR2 FQGNSA. The CDR3 runs to 16 residues. CDR3 sequence: CASSRRQGVSTDTQYF. DNA for the CDR3: TGTGCCAGCAGCAGGCGACAAGGGGTTTCGACAGATACGCAGTATTTT. Full variable domain (remainder filled in from reference TRBV7-2 and TRBJ2-3): GAGVSQSPSNKVTEKGKDVELRCDPISGHTALYWYRQSLGQGLEFLIYFQGNSAPDKSGLPSDRFSAERTGGSVSTLTIQRTQQEDSAVYLCASSRRQGVSTDTQYFGPGTRLTVL.

J is TRBJ1-3 and V is TRBV28; D gene uncertain. CDR3 length: 14 residues. Looked up from germline, CDR1 is MDHEN and CDR2 is SYDVKM. V was shortened by 5 bases and J by 5 bases, with 13 bases between the two germline ends. The CDR3 DNA reads TGTGCCAGCAGTATTAGCCCAATTCGAAACACCATATATTTT. Amino acids: CASSISPIRNTIYF.

The chain recombines TRBV28 with TRBJ2-7, with D perhaps matching TRBD2 (6 bases). This CDR3 contains 15 residues. With 4 bases removed from V and 3 bases from J, the gap between germline ends came to 16 bases. Germline-derived CDR1 and CDR2 are MDHEN and SYDVKM. Written as DNA, the CDR3 is TGTGCCAGCAGTTCCTCGGGAGCGGGCCTCTACGAGCAGTACTTC. Its translation is CASSSSGAGLYEQYF. Combining the CDR3 with reference TRBV28 and TRBJ2-7 gives the whole variable domain DVKVTQSSRYLVKRTGEKVFLECVQDMDHENMFWYRQDPGLGLRLIYFSYDVKMKEKGDIPEGYSVSREKKERFSLILESASTNQTSMYLCASSSSGAGLYEQYFGPGTRLTVT.

The rearrangement links TRBV7-2 to TRBJ1-1, with TRBD1 as a possible D gene (5 bases). This CDR3 is 15 amino acids long. In germline, CDR1 is SGHTA, CDR2 FQGNSA. V lost 2 bases and J 1 base, leaving 11 bases between the germline ends. CDR3 in DNA: TGTGCCAGCAGCTTAATGCCTACAGGGAACACTGAAGCTTTCTTT. It encodes CASSLMPTGNTEAFF. Full variable domain (remainder filled in from reference TRBV7-2 and TRBJ1-1): GAGVSQSPSNKVTEKGKDVELRCDPISGHTALYWYRQSLGQGLEFLIYFQGNSAPDKSGLPSDRFSAERTGGSVSTLTIQRTQQEDSAVYLCASSLMPTGNTEAFFGQGTRLTVV.

This clone was counted between two and nine times. Other DNA sequences in the same sample also yield this CDR3. The V call is TRBV2, the J call TRBJ1-5, with TRBD1 matching over 7 bases. V lost 5 bases and J lost 0; bases outside the gene matches: 4. The CDR3 has 15 residues. Germline-derived CDR1 and CDR2 are SNHLY and FYNNEI. The CDR3 region has the DNA TGTGCCAGCAGTCTTACAGGGGTTAGCAATCAGCCCCAGCATTTT. Amino acids: CASSLTGVSNQPQHF.

The chain couples TRBV7-9 to TRBJ1-3, with D possibly being TRBD1 (5 bases). There are 15 residues in the CDR3. The ends were cut back, 4 bases at V and 0 bases at J, with 10 bases in the middle. Germline loops: CDR1 SEHNR, CDR2 FQNEAQ (reference sequence). The CDR3 DNA reads TGTGCCAGCAGCTCGTCGGGGGGCTCTGGAAACACCATATATTTT. Residues: CASSSSGGSGNTIYF.

The rearrangement links TRBV7-3 to TRBJ2-1; no definite D call. This CDR3 spans 15 amino acids. V lost 4 bases to trimming and J lost 2 bases, with 12 bases between them. CDR1 is SGHTA and CDR2 is FQGTGA in the germline V gene. The CDR3 nucleotides are TGTGCCAGCAGCTCCGCCGAGAGTACCTACAATGAGCAGTTCTTC. Translated: CASSSAESTYNEQFF.